A selection of T cell receptor beta chains follows, all from one sample in a study of blood T cell repertoires in COVID-19. TCRdb keeps only in-frame clones here, not all; method: immunoSEQ multiplex PCR. There are some 190,000 clones in the sample; roughly 83% occur only once, and more than 2.5% lies in the top ten. Sequencing input: PBMCs or T cells enriched from blood (not recorded which). The origin of the receptors is a woman younger than 45 who had recovered from COVID-19. The CDR3 runs from the conserved cysteine through the conserved F or W. A D gene is named only where the DNA matches it firmly. The listing skips clone size in some rows; elsewhere it reads once, few, many or a size class.

v_gene: TRBV19
j_gene: TRBJ1-1
abundance: once
d_gene: -
CDR3aa: CASSKRRDGTEAFF
CDR3nt: TGTGCCAGTAGTAAGCGCAGGGATGGGACTGAAGCTTTCTTT

v_gene: TRBV2
j_gene: TRBJ1-2
abundance: few
d_gene: -
CDR3aa: CASSENGQGYTF
CDR3nt: TGTGCCAGCAGTGAAAATGGGCAAGGCTACACCTTC

v_gene: TRBV5-1
j_gene: TRBJ1-2
abundance: -
d_gene: TRBD1
CDR3aa: CASSLQTGSDGYTF
CDR3nt: TGCGCCAGCAGCCTTCAGACAGGGAGCGATGGCTACACCTTC

v_gene: TRBV11-3
j_gene: TRBJ2-2
abundance: -
d_gene: -
CDR3aa: CASSLARTGELFF
CDR3nt: TGTGCCAGCAGCTTGGCTAGAACCGGGGAGCTGTTTTTT

v_gene: TRBV4-1
j_gene: TRBJ1-5
abundance: -
d_gene: -
CDR3aa: CASSPFRDSNQPQHF
CDR3nt: TGCGCCAGCAGCCCCTTCCGGGATAGCAATCAGCCCCAGCATTTT

v_gene: TRBV2
j_gene: TRBJ2-7
abundance: few
d_gene: -
CDR3aa: CASSAFGGVTYEQYF
CDR3nt: TGTGCCAGCAGTGCTTTTGGGGGCGTCACCTACGAGCAGTACTTC

v_gene: TRBV27
j_gene: TRBJ2-5
abundance: -
d_gene: -
CDR3aa: CASSDSGTQYF
CDR3nt: TGTGCCAGCAGCGATAGTGGGACCCAGTACTTC

v_gene: TRBV3-1/TRBV3-2
j_gene: TRBJ2-3
abundance: -
d_gene: -
CDR3aa: CASSQGEVRADTQYF
CDR3nt: TGTGCCAGCAGCCAAGGTGAGGTCCGAGCAGATACGCAGTATTTT

v_gene: TRBV27
j_gene: TRBJ2-1
abundance: -
d_gene: -
CDR3aa: CASSSRLLPNEQFF
CDR3nt: TGTGCCAGCAGTTCGAGATTACTCCCCAATGAGCAGTTCTTC

v_gene: TRBV9
j_gene: TRBJ1-2
abundance: -
d_gene: -
CDR3aa: CASSVEGHYGYTF
CDR3nt: TGTGCCAGCAGCGTAGAGGGGCACTATGGCTACACCTTC

v_gene: TRBV3-1/TRBV3-2
j_gene: TRBJ1-2
abundance: -
d_gene: TRBD1
CDR3aa: CASSHDRQGPNYGYTF
CDR3nt: TGTGCCAGCAGCCACGATAGACAGGGCCCTAACTATGGCTACACCTTC

v_gene: TRBV2
j_gene: TRBJ1-6
abundance: -
d_gene: -
CDR3aa: CASSGRTGNSPLHF
CDR3nt: TGTGCCAGCAGTGGCCGGACGGGAAATTCACCCCTCCACTTT

v_gene: TRBV28
j_gene: TRBJ2-1
abundance: once
d_gene: TRBD2
CDR3aa: CASSLLDSAGGLYNEQFF
CDR3nt: TGTGCCAGCAGTTTATTGGATTCGGCGGGGGGGCTTTACAATGAGCAGTTCTTC

v_gene: TRBV18
j_gene: TRBJ1-3
abundance: -
d_gene: -
CDR3aa: CASSPRLGAGNTIYF
CDR3nt: TGTGCCAGCTCACCACGCCTCGGGGCTGGAAACACCATATATTTT

v_gene: TRBV25-1
j_gene: TRBJ2-7
abundance: -
d_gene: TRBD2
CDR3aa: CASRGLAGGHEQYF
CDR3nt: TGTGCCAGCAGGGGACTAGCGGGAGGCCACGAGCAGTACTTC

v_gene: TRBV2
j_gene: TRBJ2-5
abundance: -
d_gene: TRBD2
CDR3aa: CASIWTSGGGTQYF
CDR3nt: TGTGCCAGCATTTGGACTAGCGGGGGGGGGACCCAGTACTTC

v_gene: TRBV29-1
j_gene: TRBJ2-7
abundance: -
d_gene: TRBD1
CDR3aa: CSVVRDRASYEQYF
CDR3nt: TGCAGCGTTGTTCGGGACAGGGCGTCCTACGAGCAGTACTTC

v_gene: TRBV3-1/TRBV3-2
j_gene: TRBJ2-1
abundance: -
d_gene: -
CDR3aa: CASSQEGLQAFF
CDR3nt: TGTGCCAGCAGCCAAGAGGGACTGCAAGCGTTCTTC

v_gene: TRBV9
j_gene: TRBJ2-3
abundance: -
d_gene: TRBD2
CDR3aa: CASSVEVTSGITDTQYF
CDR3nt: TGTGCCAGCAGCGTAGAAGTAACTAGCGGGATCACAGATACGCAGTATTTT

v_gene: TRBV5-4
j_gene: TRBJ2-2
abundance: -
d_gene: -
CDR3aa: CASSSGRTVNTGELFF
CDR3nt: TGTGCCAGCAGCTCGGGTCGGACAGTGAACACCGGGGAGCTGTTTTTT

v_gene: TRBV9
j_gene: TRBJ2-3
abundance: once
d_gene: TRBD2
CDR3aa: CASYRAGVTDTQYF
CDR3nt: TGTGCCAGCTACCGAGCGGGAGTCACAGATACGCAGTATTTT

v_gene: TRBV7-7
j_gene: TRBJ2-3
abundance: -
d_gene: TRBD2
CDR3aa: CASSLAPAGLAGTDTQYF
CDR3nt: TGTGCTAGCAGCTTGGCCCCTGCCGGGCTAGCGGGAACAGATACGCAGTATTTT

v_gene: TRBV18
j_gene: TRBJ2-3
abundance: -
d_gene: TRBD2
CDR3aa: CASSPPGIAGDKPTDTQYF
CDR3nt: TGTGCCAGCTCACCACCGGGGATAGCGGGGGATAAACCCACAGATACGCAGTATTTT

v_gene: TRBV7-6
j_gene: TRBJ2-7
abundance: -
d_gene: TRBD2
CDR3aa: CASSWTSASYEQYF
CDR3nt: TGTGCCAGCAGCTGGACTAGCGCTTCCTACGAGCAGTACTTC

v_gene: TRBV10-2
j_gene: TRBJ1-5
abundance: -
d_gene: -
CDR3aa: CASSDRHDRTNQPQHF
CDR3nt: TGCGCCAGCAGTGACCGTCACGACAGAACCAATCAGCCCCAGCATTTT

v_gene: TRBV3-1/TRBV3-2
j_gene: TRBJ2-2
abundance: -
d_gene: TRBD1
CDR3aa: CASSQIGQGGGELFF
CDR3nt: TGTGCCAGCAGCCAAATAGGACAGGGCGGCGGGGAGCTGTTTTTT

v_gene: TRBV7-2
j_gene: TRBJ2-3
abundance: -
d_gene: TRBD2
CDR3aa: CASSLTGTSGDTQYF
CDR3nt: TGTGCCAGCAGCCTGACCGGGACTAGTGGAGATACGCAGTATTTT

v_gene: TRBV3-1/TRBV3-2
j_gene: TRBJ2-3
abundance: -
d_gene: TRBD2
CDR3aa: CASSQGGGSTDTQYF
CDR3nt: TGTGCCAGCAGCCAAGGGGGGGGTAGCACAGATACGCAGTATTTT